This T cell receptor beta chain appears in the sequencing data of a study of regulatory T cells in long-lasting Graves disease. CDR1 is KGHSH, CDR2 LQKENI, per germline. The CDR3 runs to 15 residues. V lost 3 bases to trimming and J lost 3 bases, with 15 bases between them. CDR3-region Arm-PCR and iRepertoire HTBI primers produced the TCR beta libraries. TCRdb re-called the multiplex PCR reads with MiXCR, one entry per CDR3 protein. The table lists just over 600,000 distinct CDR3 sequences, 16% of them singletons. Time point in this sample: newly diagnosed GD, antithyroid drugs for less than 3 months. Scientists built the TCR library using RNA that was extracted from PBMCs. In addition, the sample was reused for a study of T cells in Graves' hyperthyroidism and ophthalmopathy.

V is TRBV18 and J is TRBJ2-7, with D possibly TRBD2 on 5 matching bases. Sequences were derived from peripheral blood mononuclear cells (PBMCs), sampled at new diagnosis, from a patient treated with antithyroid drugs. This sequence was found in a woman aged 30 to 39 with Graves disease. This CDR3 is CASSPSGSARYEQYF. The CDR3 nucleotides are TGTGCCAGCTCACCCTCGGGTAGCGCCCGCTACGAGCAGTACTTC.